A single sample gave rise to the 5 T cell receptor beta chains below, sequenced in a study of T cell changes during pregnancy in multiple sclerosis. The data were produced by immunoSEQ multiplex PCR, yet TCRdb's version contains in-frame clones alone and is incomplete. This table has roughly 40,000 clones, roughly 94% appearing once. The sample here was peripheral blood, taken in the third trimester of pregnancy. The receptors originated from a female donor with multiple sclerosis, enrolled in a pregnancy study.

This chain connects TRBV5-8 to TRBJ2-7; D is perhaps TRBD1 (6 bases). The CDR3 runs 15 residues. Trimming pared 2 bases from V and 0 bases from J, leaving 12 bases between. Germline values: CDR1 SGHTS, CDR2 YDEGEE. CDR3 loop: CASSLHRDLSYEQYF. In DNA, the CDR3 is TGTGCCAGCAGCTTACACAGGGATCTCTCCTACGAGCAGTACTTC.

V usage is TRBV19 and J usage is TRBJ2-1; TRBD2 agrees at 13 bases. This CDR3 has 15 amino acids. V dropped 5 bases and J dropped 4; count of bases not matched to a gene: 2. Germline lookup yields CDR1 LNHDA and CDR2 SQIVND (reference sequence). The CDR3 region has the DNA TGTGCCAGTAGTTGGACTAGCGGGAGTTACAATGAGCAGTTCTTC. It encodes CASSWTSGSYNEQFF.

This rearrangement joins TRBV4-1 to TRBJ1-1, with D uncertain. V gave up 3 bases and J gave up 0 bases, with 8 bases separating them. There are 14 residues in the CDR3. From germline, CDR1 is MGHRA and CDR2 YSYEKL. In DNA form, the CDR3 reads TGCGCCAGCAGCCATGCGTCTCTGAACACTGAAGCTTTCTTT. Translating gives CASSHASLNTEAFF.

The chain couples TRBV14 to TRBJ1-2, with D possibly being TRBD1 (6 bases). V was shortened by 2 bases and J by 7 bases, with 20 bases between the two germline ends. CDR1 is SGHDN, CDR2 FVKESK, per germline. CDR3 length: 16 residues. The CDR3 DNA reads TGTGCCAGCAGCCAACTAGGACAGTTCGAGGATGCTGGCTACACCTTC. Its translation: CASSQLGQFEDAGYTF.

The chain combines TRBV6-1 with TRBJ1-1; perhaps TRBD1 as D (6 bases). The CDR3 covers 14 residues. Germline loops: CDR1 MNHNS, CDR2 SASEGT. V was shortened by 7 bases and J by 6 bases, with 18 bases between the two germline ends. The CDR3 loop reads CASKTGTLSSEAFF. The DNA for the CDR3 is TGTGCCAGCAAGACCGGGACATTAAGTTCTGAAGCTTTCTTT.